This entry lists 30 T cell receptor beta chains sequenced from one sample in a study of cytotoxic CD8 clonotypes in ibrutinib-treated CLL (dated by TCRdb to 2020 to 2022). What this sample's time point label stands for: progressive disease on ibrutinib. The library relied on the immunoSEQ multiplex PCR assay. Not all clones reach the TCRdb copy of this immuneACCESS table, which keeps in-frame sequences only. Checked studies attribute under half of the gap to unresolved V genes and leave the rest unexplained. Counted in this sample were over 250,000 clones; more than 70% of them appeared once. In total, the top ten clones hold about 5.7% of the sample. The sample consisted of PBMCs, taken at disease progression, from a patient treated with ibrutinib. Receptor source: a human donor with chronic lymphocytic leukemia.

The chain combines TRBV29-1 with TRBJ1-2; 7 positions match TRBD1. Per germline, CDR1 SQVTM and CDR2 ANQGSEA. After removal of 0 bases from V and 2 bases from J, the junction contained 12 bases not matched to a gene. This CDR3 has 17 residues. The CDR3 bases are TGCAGCGTTGAAGAATGGGCCGGGACAGAAGAAAACTATGGCTACACCTTC. This gives the protein CSVEEWAGTEENYGYTF.

J is TRBJ1-1 and V is TRBV5-4; D might be TRBD1 (5 bases). Trimming left V 0 bases short and J 3 bases short, with 18 bases between. The CDR3 is 17 residues long. Germline CDR1 and CDR2: SGHNT and YYREEE (reference sequence). The CDR3 spells CASSLGSMGPGDTEAFF. Written as DNA, the CDR3 is TGTGCCAGCAGCTTGGGGTCTATGGGTCCGGGGGACACTGAAGCTTTCTTT.

V is TRBV7-6 and J is TRBJ2-1; D may be TRBD2 (6 bases). CDR3 length equals 20 residues. The germline V gene encodes CDR1 SGHVS and CDR2 FNYEAQ. Trimming stripped 2 bases from V and 0 bases from J, with 23 bases between. CDR3 bases: TGTGCCAGCAGCTTAACGACCGGGGGTATTGGGGGGTTCTCCTACAATGAGCAGTTCTTC. This sequence encodes CASSLTTGGIGGFSYNEQFF. Drawing the rest from reference TRBV7-6 and TRBJ2-1, the complete variable domain is GAGVSQSPRYKVTKRGQDVALRCDPISGHVSLYWYRQALGQGPEFLTYFNYEAQQDKSGLPNDRFSAERPEGSISTLTIQRTEQRDSAMYRCASSLTTGGIGGFSYNEQFFGPGTRLTVL.

This chain uses TRBV6-6 with TRBJ2-7; tentatively, D is TRBD1 (6 bases). Trimming stripped 5 bases from V and 5 bases from J, with 16 bases between. Looked up from germline, CDR1 is MNHNY and CDR2 is SVGAGI (reference sequence). The CDR3 totals 14 residues. CDR3 nucleotide sequence: TGTGCCAGCAGTCCTCCCGAACAGGGTAACGAGCAGTACTTC. It encodes CASSPPEQGNEQYF.

This clone was picked up one time. The rearrangement links TRBV7-3 to TRBJ2-1; unclear D gene. CDR1 and CDR2 (germline): SGHTA, FQGTGA. The CDR3 loop spans 13 amino acids. Deletions cut 2 bases from V and 7 bases from J, with 9 bases between. The CDR3 protein is CASSLPRMNEQFF. The CDR3 bases are TGTGCCAGCAGCTTACCTAGGATGAATGAGCAGTTCTTC.

The V gene is TRBV5-6, the J gene TRBJ2-1, with 9 bases that match TRBD1. Germline values: CDR1 SGHDT, CDR2 YYEEEE. The trim removed 3 bases at V and 9 bases at J, leaving 7 bases unmatched. CDR3 length: 14 amino acids. DNA of the CDR3: TGTGCCAGCAGCTCCCGGGACAGGGACATTGAGCAGTTCTTC. It specifies CASSSRDRDIEQFF.

The chain couples TRBV19 to TRBJ1-2; the D is unclear. With 3 bases removed from V and 7 bases from J, the gap between germline ends came to 15 bases. This CDR3 spans 14 amino acids. The germline CDR1 and CDR2 sequences are LNHDA and SQIVND (reference sequence). This CDR3 is CASSISERKSGYTF. CDR3 DNA sequence: TGTGCCAGTAGTATTTCCGAGAGGAAGAGTGGCTACACCTTC.

The chain employs TRBV6-1 and TRBJ2-3; D not resolved. Germline V lookup: CDR1 MNHNS, CDR2 SASEGT. V gave up 4 bases and J gave up 8 bases, with 10 bases separating them. There are 12 residues in the CDR3. In DNA, the CDR3 is TGTGCCAGCAGTGGAGCCAGGAGTACGCAGTATTTT. Translation gives CASSGARSTQYF.

J is TRBJ2-7 and V is TRBV7-2, with a tentative D call TRBD1 (5 bases). The length of the CDR3 is 14 residues. Germline CDR1 reads SGHTA; CDR2 reads FQGNSA. V was trimmed by 4 bases and J by 2 bases, leaving 12 bases between them. The CDR3 DNA reads as TGTGCCAGCAGCTGGACAACTAATCCCTACGAGCAGTACTTC. This codes for CASSWTTNPYEQYF.

This chain connects TRBV9 to TRBJ2-1; a possible D gene is TRBD1 (6 bases). Per germline, CDR1 SGDLS and CDR2 YYNGEE. Trimming pared 3 bases from V and 2 bases from J, leaving 15 bases between. This CDR3 has 16 amino acids. Written as DNA, the CDR3 is TGTGCCAGCAGCGCAGGACAGTACTTTACCTACAATGAGCAGTTCTTC. Amino acid sequence: CASSAGQYFTYNEQFF.

The chain employs TRBV29-1 and TRBJ1-3, with a possible D match to TRBD1 (5 bases). Trimming removed 7 bases from V and 1 base from J, with 17 bases in between. Looked up from germline, CDR1 is SQVTM and CDR2 is ANQGSEA. The CDR3 length is 15 residues. As DNA, the CDR3 is TGCAGCGCCGGCATGGGGGTTAAGTCTGGAAACACCATATATTTT. It specifies CSAGMGVKSGNTIYF.

In DNA, the CDR3 is TGCGCCAGCAGCCAATCCAGTCTGAACACCGGGGAGCTGTTTTTT. Translated, it gives CASSQSSLNTGELFF. This chain connects TRBV4-1 to TRBJ2-2; D gene uncertain. Trimming removed 2 bases from V and 1 base from J, with 8 bases in between. The germline CDR1 and CDR2 sequences are MGHRA and YSYEKL. The length of the CDR3 is 15 residues.

The chain employs TRBV20-1 and TRBJ2-1; D remains ambiguous. V was pared by 2 bases and J by 8 bases, with 7 bases between. Germline V lookup: CDR1 DFQATT, CDR2 SNEGSKA (reference sequence). CDR3 length: 11 residues. CDR3 residues: CSARLRDEQFF. Here the CDR3 DNA reads TGCAGTGCTAGACTCCGGGATGAGCAGTTCTTC.

The chain has TRBV11-2 and TRBJ2-7; 11 bases match TRBD2. The germline V gene encodes CDR1 SGHAT and CDR2 FQNNGV. The CDR3 covers 15 residues. Losses at the gene ends were 5 bases for V and 2 bases for J; bases not matched to a gene: 5. The chain's CDR3 is CASSLTSGSAYEQYF. In DNA, the CDR3 is TGTGCCAGCAGCCTTACTAGCGGGAGCGCCTACGAGCAGTACTTC.

The J gene is TRBJ2-2, the V gene TRBV4-1; 8 nucleotides align to TRBD2. The CDR3 covers 17 residues. V was pared by 1 base and J by 3 bases, with 7 bases of the junction left unmatched. The germline CDR1 and CDR2 sequences are MGHRA and YSYEKL. CDR3 region: CASSQGFGGAYTGELFF. The CDR3 DNA sequence: TGCGCCAGCAGCCAAGGTTTCGGGGGGGCCTACACCGGGGAGCTGTTTTTT.

This clone has just a few counts. The chain is built from TRBV18 and TRBJ1-1, with unresolved D. This CDR3 spans 15 amino acids. V shed 2 bases and J shed 5 bases, with 15 bases lying between them. Germline-derived CDR1 and CDR2 are KGHSH and LQKENI. In DNA, the CDR3 is TGTGCCAGCTCACCAATGGGTCGCGGGAGGACTGAAGCTTTCTTT. Protein sequence: CASSPMGRGRTEAFF.

On this clone: Other DNA sequences of this sample code for an identical CDR3. This chain joins TRBV5-1 and TRBJ2-7; 8 bases fit TRBD2. Germline values: CDR1 SGHRS, CDR2 YFSETQ. The CDR3 is made up of 14 amino acids. V lost 1 base to trimming and J lost 2 bases; unmatched junction nucleotides: 2. CDR3 DNA: TGCGCCAGCAGCTTGACTAGCGGTACCTACGAGCAGTACTTC. Translating gives CASSLTSGTYEQYF.

J is TRBJ2-7 and V is TRBV5-1, with D perhaps given as TRBD1 or TRBD2 (5 bases each). V was clipped by 4 bases and J by 2 bases, with 13 bases between them. This CDR3 comprises 14 residues. CDR1 and CDR2 (germline): SGHRS, YFSETQ. Here the CDR3 reads CASSPGGSTYEQYF. The CDR3 bases are TGCGCCAGCAGCCCTGGGGGATCAACCTACGAGCAGTACTTC.

The chain couples TRBV27 to TRBJ2-3; D uncertain. This CDR3 is built from 12 residues. The ends were cut back, 5 bases at V and 2 bases at J, with 5 bases in the middle. The V gene's germline CDR1 is MNHEY and CDR2 SMNVEV (reference sequence). The CDR3 protein is CASSHNTDTQYF. The CDR3 DNA follows: TGTGCCAGCAGTCATAACACAGATACGCAGTATTTT.

The chain combines TRBV28 with TRBJ1-6; 8 bases map to TRBD1. CDR3 length equals 12 residues. Trimming removed 10 bases from V and 10 bases from J; junction bases left unmatched: 6. Germline V CDR1 and CDR2: MDHEN, SYDVKM. The CDR3 loop is CAIRTGLSPLHF. The CDR3 DNA follows: TGTGCCATCCGGACAGGGTTATCACCCCTCCACTTT.

V gene TRBV9 combines with J gene TRBJ2-3, with D hard to call. Looked up from germline, CDR1 is SGDLS and CDR2 is YYNGEE. The CDR3 extends over 14 amino acids. The V gene lost 4 bases and the J gene lost 0 bases, with 9 bases spanning the gap. CDR3: CASSSRLSTDTQYF. The CDR3 DNA follows: TGTGCCAGCAGCTCGAGACTGAGCACAGATACGCAGTATTTT.

This clone was observed a handful of times. The V gene is TRBV27, the J gene TRBJ1-2, with D uncertain. The V end lost 3 bases, the J end lost 0 bases, and 5 bases lay between the germline ends. Germline lookup yields CDR1 MNHEY and CDR2 SMNVEV (reference sequence). There are 13 residues in the CDR3. This chain's CDR3 is CASSFGANYGYTF. In DNA, the CDR3 is TGTGCCAGCAGTTTTGGGGCTAACTATGGCTACACCTTC.

For this clone: One junction end disagrees with the germline gene, perhaps due to a read error. The rearrangement joins TRBV2 to TRBJ2-1; 8 bases fit TRBD1. Looked up from germline, CDR1 is SNHLY and CDR2 is FYNNEI. This CDR3 has 15 residues. This CDR3 is CGSNSGTGPYNEQFF. DNA of the CDR3: TGTGGCAGCAATTCCGGGACAGGACCCTACAATGAGCAGTTCTTC.

To note about this clone: One junction end disagrees with the germline gene, perhaps due to a read error. The V and J genes are TRBV2 and TRBJ2-7; TRBD1 aligns across 10 bases. The germline gives CDR1 SNHLY, CDR2 FYNNEI. This CDR3 contains 14 residues. The CDR3, as DNA: TGTGCCGGCAAACCGGGACAGGGGTCCTCCGAGCAGTACTTC. Amino acid sequence: CAGKPGQGSSEQYF.

The CDR3 protein is CASSSRTFYGYTF. CDR3 bases: TGTGCCAGCAGTAGCCGGACCTTTTATGGCTACACCTTC. The J gene is TRBJ1-2, the V gene TRBV28; D is uncertain. V dropped 5 bases and J dropped 5 bases, with 12 bases sitting between them. The germline V gene encodes CDR1 MDHEN and CDR2 SYDVKM. The CDR3 is 13 residues long.

J is TRBJ1-3 and V is TRBV7-2; D might be TRBD1 (5 bases). The CDR3 runs 14 residues. V lost 6 bases and J lost 2, with 11 bases in between. Per the germline V gene, CDR1 is SGHTA and CDR2 is FQGNSA. The CDR3, as DNA: TGTGCCAGCAGTCCCGGGACGGCTGGAAACACCATATATTTT. This codes for CASSPGTAGNTIYF.

The rearrangement links TRBV4-1 to TRBJ1-6; D is uncertain. CDR3 length: 15 amino acids. V was shortened by 2 bases and J by 3 bases, with 8 bases between the two germline ends. The V gene's germline CDR1 is MGHRA and CDR2 YSYEKL. Here the CDR3 reads CASSQKHLYNSPLHF. CDR3 DNA sequence: TGCGCCAGCAGCCAAAAACACCTCTATAATTCACCCCTCCACTTT.

The sample holds a few counts of this clone. The V and J genes are TRBV11-2 and TRBJ2-7, with D possibly matching TRBD1 (5 bases). Trimming shortened V by 1 base and J by 6 bases, and 7 bases separated the two germline ends. The CDR3 sequence is 12 residues long. CDR1 SGHAT and CDR2 FQNNGV come from the germline V gene. This CDR3 is CASSLVGREQYF. The CDR3 nucleotides read TGTGCCAGCAGCTTAGTGGGGCGCGAGCAGTACTTC.

This chain joins TRBV5-4 and TRBJ1-6, with D unclear. The CDR3 totals 14 residues. V was cut by 6 bases and J by 7 bases, with 14 bases left in between. The germline V gene has CDR1 SGHNT and CDR2 YYREEE (reference sequence). Here the CDR3 reads CASTRTDGNSPLHF. In DNA form, the CDR3 reads TGTGCCAGCACACGTACTGACGGAAATTCACCCCTCCACTTT.

The chain employs TRBV6-5 and TRBJ1-6; 7 nucleotides align to TRBD1. Germline CDR1 reads MNHEY; CDR2 reads SVGAGI. The CDR3 has 15 amino acids. The V segment lost 2 bases and the J segment 6 bases; nucleotides outside the gene matches: 4. CDR3 protein: CASSYGGTVNSPLHF. DNA for the CDR3: TGTGCCAGCAGTTACGGGGGGACAGTTAATTCACCCCTCCACTTT.